The text below deals with one TCR beta chain. This sample is part of a study of blood T cell repertoires in COVID-19. The overall study: Samples representing acute and convalescent COVID-19 were sourced from the United States, Italy and Spain. T cells, B-cell-depleted T cells, or PBMCs supplied cDNA or gDNA.

Followed over time, Seattle patients had been enrolled while infection was active. Original methodology: Amplification with reference gene primers provided the estimates of nucleated cell counts. The protocol was immunoSEQ multiplex PCR, while the TCRdb copy is restricted to in-frame clones and leaves out a portion. The V and J calls and clone size were taken over from that table, and D and trimming were inferred from the DNA. The table includes about 200,000 clones, about 85% detected once. V lost 2 bases, J lost 0 bases, and 19 bases lay in between. CDR1 and CDR2 (germline): SGHTA, FQGNSA. CDR3 length: 18 amino acids.

The V gene is TRBV7-2, the J gene TRBJ1-2; D perhaps matches TRBD1 (5 bases). Source material: peripheral blood. This receptor was identified in a woman between 50 and 59 years old with COVID-19, enrolled during active disease. The CDR3 here is CASSLKGSNGLANYGYTF. The CDR3 coding sequence is TGTGCCAGCAGCTTAAAGGGGTCGAATGGTTTAGCTAACTATGGCTACACCTTC.